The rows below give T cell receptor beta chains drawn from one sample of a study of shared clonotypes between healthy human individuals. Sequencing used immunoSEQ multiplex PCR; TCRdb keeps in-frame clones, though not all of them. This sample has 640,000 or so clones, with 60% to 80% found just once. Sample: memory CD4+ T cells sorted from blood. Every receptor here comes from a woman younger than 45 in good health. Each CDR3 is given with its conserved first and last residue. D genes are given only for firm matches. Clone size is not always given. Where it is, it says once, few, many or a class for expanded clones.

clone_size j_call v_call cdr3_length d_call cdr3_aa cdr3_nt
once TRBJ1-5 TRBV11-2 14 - CASSLNRHNQPQHF TGTGCCAGCAGCTTAAACAGGCATAATCAGCCCCAGCATTTT
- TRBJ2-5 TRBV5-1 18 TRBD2 CASSRRGLAGTSGETQYF TGCGCCAGCAGCCGCCGGGGACTAGCGGGAACCTCCGGGGAGACCCAGTACTTC
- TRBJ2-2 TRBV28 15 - CASSLPRLPPLELFF TGTGCCAGCAGTTTACCCCGCCTCCCTCCTCTCGAGCTGTTTTTT
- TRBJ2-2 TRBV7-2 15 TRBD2 CASSLGSGYTGELFF TGTGCCAGCAGCTTAGGTAGCGGGTACACCGGGGAGCTGTTTTTT
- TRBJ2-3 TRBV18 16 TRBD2 CASSPNSGRGSDTQYF TGTGCCAGCTCGCCCAATAGCGGGAGGGGATCGGATACGCAGTATTTT
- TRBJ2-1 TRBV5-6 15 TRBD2 CASSFTSGGYNEQFF TGTGCCAGCAGCTTCACTAGCGGGGGTTACAATGAGCAGTTCTTC
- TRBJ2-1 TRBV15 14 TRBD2 CATSSSTSGRGQFF TGTGCCACCAGCAGCTCCACTAGCGGAAGGGGGCAGTTCTTC
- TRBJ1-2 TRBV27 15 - CATQPTSVSSYGYTF TGTGCCACACAACCAACCTCCGTATCCTCCTATGGCTACACCTTC
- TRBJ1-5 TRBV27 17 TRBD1 CASSLSWTGDSNQPQHF TGTGCCAGCAGTTTATCCTGGACAGGGGATAGCAATCAGCCCCAGCATTTT
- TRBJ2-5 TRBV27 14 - CASSLRSSQETQYF TGTGCCAGCAGCCTACGGTCAAGCCAAGAGACCCAGTACTTC
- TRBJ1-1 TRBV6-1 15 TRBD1 CASSERQGVVTEAFF TGTGCCAGCAGTGAAAGACAGGGCGTTGTCACTGAAGCTTTCTTT
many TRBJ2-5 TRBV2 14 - CASSPTGIQETQYF TGTGCCAGCAGTCCGACAGGAATCCAAGAGACCCAGTACTTC
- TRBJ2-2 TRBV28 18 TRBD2 CASVPGLAGGRYTGELFF TGTGCCAGCGTGCCTGGACTAGCGGGAGGGAGGTACACCGGGGAGCTGTTTTTT
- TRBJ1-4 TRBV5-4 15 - CASSRTTGTNEKLFF TGTGCCAGCAGCAGGACGACAGGAACAAATGAAAAACTGTTTTTT
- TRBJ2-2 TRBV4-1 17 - CASSQVPAGLIVGELFF TGCGCCAGCAGCCAAGTTCCCGCGGGCCTGATAGTCGGGGAGCTGTTTTTT
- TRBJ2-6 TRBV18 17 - CASSPSGTYSGANVLTF TGTGCCAGCTCACCCTCCGGGACCTACTCTGGGGCCAACGTCCTGACTTTC
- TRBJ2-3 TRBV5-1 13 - CASSPRTTDTQYF TGCGCCAGCAGCCCCAGGACTACAGATACGCAGTATTTT
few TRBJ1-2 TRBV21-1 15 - CASIKGGDRRYGYTF TGTGCCAGCATCAAGGGTGGGGATAGGAGGTATGGCTACACCTTC
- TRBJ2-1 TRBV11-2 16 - CASSLERVGSYNEQFF TGTGCCAGCAGCTTAGAAAGGGTCGGCTCCTACAATGAGCAGTTCTTC
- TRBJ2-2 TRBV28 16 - CASSSPVIANTGELFF TGTGCCAGCAGTTCCCCAGTAATCGCGAACACCGGGGAGCTGTTTTTT
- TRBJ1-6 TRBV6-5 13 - CASGLQLNSPLHF TGTGCCAGCGGTCTACAGTTAAATTCACCCCTCCACTTT
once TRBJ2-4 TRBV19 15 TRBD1 CASMSPNRGKNIQYF TGTGCCAGTATGTCCCCTAACAGGGGGAAAAACATTCAGTACTTC
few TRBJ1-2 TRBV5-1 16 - CASSLGQSLGSYGYTF TGCGCCAGCAGCTTGGGGCAGAGCCTGGGCTCCTATGGCTACACCTTC
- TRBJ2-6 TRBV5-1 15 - CASSSTGTGANVLTF TGCGCCAGCAGCTCCACAGGGACTGGGGCCAACGTCCTGACTTTC
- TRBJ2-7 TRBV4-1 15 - CASSQEAEGSYEQYF TGCGCCAGCAGCCAAGAGGCGGAGGGTTCCTACGAGCAGTACTTC
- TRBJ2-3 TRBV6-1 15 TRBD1 CASTSGEGATDTQYF TGTGCCAGCACCTCAGGAGAGGGGGCCACAGATACGCAGTATTTT
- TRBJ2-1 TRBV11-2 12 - CASSLGGGEQFF TGTGCCAGCAGCTTAGGGGGCGGTGAGCAGTTCTTC
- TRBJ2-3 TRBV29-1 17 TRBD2 CSVAGLAGGYGTDTQYF TGCAGCGTCGCCGGACTAGCGGGAGGTTATGGCACAGATACGCAGTATTTT
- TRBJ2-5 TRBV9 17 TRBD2 CASSAGLAGGPQKTQYF TGTGCCAGCAGCGCCGGACTAGCGGGAGGACCCCAGAAGACCCAGTACTTC
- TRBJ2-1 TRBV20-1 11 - CSAKAPDEQFF TGCAGTGCTAAGGCCCCCGATGAGCAGTTCTTC
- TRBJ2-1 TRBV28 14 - CASSLPGGYNEQFF TGTGCCAGCAGCCTGCCTGGTGGGTACAATGAGCAGTTCTTC
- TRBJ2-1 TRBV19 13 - CASSRSSYNEQFF TGTGCCAGCTCCCGTAGCTCCTACAATGAGCAGTTCTTC
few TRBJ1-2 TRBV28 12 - CASSPYYYGYTF TGTGCCAGCAGTCCTTATTACTATGGCTACACCTTC
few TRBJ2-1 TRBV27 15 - CASSTQSSTYNEQFF TGTGCCAGCAGTACCCAGTCCTCCACCTACAATGAGCAGTTCTTC
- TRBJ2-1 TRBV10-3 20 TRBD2 CAISDPGLAGRQLRGDEQFF TGTGCCATCAGTGACCCGGGACTAGCGGGACGCCAGCTCAGGGGCGATGAGCAGTTCTTC
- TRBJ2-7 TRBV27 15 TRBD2 CASSTASGSPYEQYF TGTGCCAGCAGCACTGCTAGCGGGAGCCCCTACGAGCAGTACTTC
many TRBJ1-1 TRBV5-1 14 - CASSGGSEGTEAFF TGCGCCAGCAGCGGCGGGTCTGAGGGGACTGAAGCTTTCTTT
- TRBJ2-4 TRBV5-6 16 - CASSFRVAGNKNIQYF TGTGCCAGCAGCTTCCGCGTCGCAGGGAACAAAAACATTCAGTACTTC
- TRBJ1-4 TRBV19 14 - CASSMEEVNEKLFF TGTGCCAGTAGTATGGAAGAGGTTAATGAAAAACTGTTTTTT
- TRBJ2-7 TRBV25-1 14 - CASAKRGSSYEQYF TGTGCCAGCGCCAAGAGGGGGAGCTCCTACGAGCAGTACTTC
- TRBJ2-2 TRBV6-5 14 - CASSHRSITGELFF TGTGCCAGCAGCCATCGAAGTATTACCGGGGAGCTGTTTTTT
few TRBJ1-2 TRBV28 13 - CASSEGGDYGYTF TGTGCCAGCAGTGAAGGAGGGGACTATGGCTACACCTTC
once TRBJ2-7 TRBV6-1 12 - CASSPQVYEQYF TGTGCCAGCAGTCCACAAGTCTACGAGCAGTACTTC
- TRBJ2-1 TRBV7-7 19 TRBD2 CASSIADREDAVLINEQFF TGTGCCAGCAGCATAGCGGACCGGGAGGATGCCGTTCTAATCAATGAGCAGTTCTTC
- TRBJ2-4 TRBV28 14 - CASSVTGAKNIQYF TGTGCCAGCAGTGTGACAGGAGCCAAAAACATTCAGTACTTC
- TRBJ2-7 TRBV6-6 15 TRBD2 CASSVTSGGPYEQYF TGTGCCAGCAGTGTCACTAGCGGGGGGCCCTACGAGCAGTACTTC
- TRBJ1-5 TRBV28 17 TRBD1 CASSSSLWTGVPQPQHF TGTGCCAGCAGTTCAAGCCTCTGGACAGGGGTCCCTCAGCCCCAGCATTTT
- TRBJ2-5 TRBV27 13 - CASSPGIVETQYF TGTGCCAGCAGTCCGGGCATAGTAGAGACCCAGTACTTC
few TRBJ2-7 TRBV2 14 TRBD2 CASTKGLAGDEQYF TGTGCCAGCACTAAAGGACTAGCGGGAGACGAGCAGTACTTC
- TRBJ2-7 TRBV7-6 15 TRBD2 CASSLDGLAGNEQYF TGTGCCAGCAGCTTAGACGGACTAGCGGGAAACGAGCAGTACTTC
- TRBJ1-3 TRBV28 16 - CASSFLGVLSGNTIYF TGTGCCAGCAGTTTCCTGGGCGTACTCTCTGGAAACACCATATATTTT
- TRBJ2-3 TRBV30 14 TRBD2 CAWSSGTTPDTQYF TGTGCCTGGAGTTCCGGGACTACCCCGGATACGCAGTATTTT
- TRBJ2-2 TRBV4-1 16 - CASRDDPGHRAGELFF TGCGCCAGCAGGGACGATCCGGGACATAGGGCCGGGGAGCTGTTTTTT
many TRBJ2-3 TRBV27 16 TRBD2 CASNPGASGSTDTQYF TGTGCCAGCAATCCCGGAGCTAGCGGGAGCACAGATACGCAGTATTTT
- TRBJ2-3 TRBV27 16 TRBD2 CAAVLRLAGSGDTQYF TGTGCAGCAGTCCTCAGACTAGCGGGGTCCGGGGATACGCAGTATTTT
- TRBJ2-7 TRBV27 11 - CASSGIYEQYF TGTGCCAGCAGTGGGATCTACGAGCAGTACTTC
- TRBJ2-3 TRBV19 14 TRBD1 CASRRQGFEDTQYF TGTGCCAGTAGAAGACAGGGGTTCGAAGATACGCAGTATTTT
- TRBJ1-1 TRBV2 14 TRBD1 CASRTDRANTEAFF TGTGCCAGCAGGACTGACAGGGCGAACACTGAAGCTTTCTTT
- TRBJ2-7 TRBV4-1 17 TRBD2 CASSHPREASGPYEQYF TGCGCCAGCAGCCACCCCCGTGAGGCTAGCGGGCCCTACGAGCAGTACTTC
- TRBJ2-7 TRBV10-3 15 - CAISGGGTTSYEQYF TGTGCCATCAGTGGTGGGGGGACAACTTCCTACGAGCAGTACTTC